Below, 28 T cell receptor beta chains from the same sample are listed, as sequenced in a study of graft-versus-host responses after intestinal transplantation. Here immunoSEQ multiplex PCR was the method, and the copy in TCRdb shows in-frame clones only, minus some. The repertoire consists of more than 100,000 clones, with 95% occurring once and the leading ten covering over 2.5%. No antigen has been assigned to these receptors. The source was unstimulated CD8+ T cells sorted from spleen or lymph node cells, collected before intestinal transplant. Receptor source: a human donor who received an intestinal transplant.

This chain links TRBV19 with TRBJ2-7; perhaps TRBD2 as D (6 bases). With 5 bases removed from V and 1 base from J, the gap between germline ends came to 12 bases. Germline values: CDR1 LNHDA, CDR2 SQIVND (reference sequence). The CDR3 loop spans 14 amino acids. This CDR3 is CASSPGSGSYEQYF. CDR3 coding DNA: TGTGCCAGTAGTCCCGGGAGTGGGTCCTACGAGCAGTACTTC.

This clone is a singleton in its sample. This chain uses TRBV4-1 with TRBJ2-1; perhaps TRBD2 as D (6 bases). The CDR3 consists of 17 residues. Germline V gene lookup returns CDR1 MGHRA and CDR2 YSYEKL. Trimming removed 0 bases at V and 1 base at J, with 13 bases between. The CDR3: CASSQDRRELSYNEQFF. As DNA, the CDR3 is TGCGCCAGCAGCCAAGATAGGCGGGAACTATCCTACAATGAGCAGTTCTTC.

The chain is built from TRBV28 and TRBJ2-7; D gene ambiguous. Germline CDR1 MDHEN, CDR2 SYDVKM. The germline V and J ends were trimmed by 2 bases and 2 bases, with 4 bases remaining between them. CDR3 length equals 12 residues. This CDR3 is CASSLRPYEQYF. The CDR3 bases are TGTGCCAGCAGTTTACGACCCTACGAGCAGTACTTC. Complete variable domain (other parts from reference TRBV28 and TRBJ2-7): DVKVTQSSRYLVKRTGEKVFLECVQDMDHENMFWYRQDPGLGLRLIYFSYDVKMKEKGDIPEGYSVSREKKERFSLILESASTNQTSMYLCASSLRPYEQYFGPGTRLTVT.

CDR3 loop: CASSLSGTGYNEQFF. The CDR3 nucleotides are TGTGCCAGCAGCTTATCCGGGACGGGTTACAATGAGCAGTTCTTC. The chain carries TRBV7-3 and TRBJ2-1, with D possibly called TRBD1 or TRBD2 (5 bases each). Per germline, CDR1 SGHTA and CDR2 FQGTGA. Trimming pared 2 bases from V and 4 bases from J, leaving 12 bases between. This CDR3 has 15 amino acids.

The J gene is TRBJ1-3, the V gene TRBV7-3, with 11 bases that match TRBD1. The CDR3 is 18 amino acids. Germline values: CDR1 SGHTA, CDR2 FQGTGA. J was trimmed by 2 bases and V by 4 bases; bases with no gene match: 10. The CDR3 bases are TGTGCCAGCAGCTGCCACGTCCCGGGACAGGGGGCTGGAAACACCATATATTTT. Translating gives CASSCHVPGQGAGNTIYF.

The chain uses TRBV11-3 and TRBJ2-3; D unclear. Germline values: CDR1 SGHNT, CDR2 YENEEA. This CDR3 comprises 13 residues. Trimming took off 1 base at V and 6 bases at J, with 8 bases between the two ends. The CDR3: CASSLVGRDTQYF. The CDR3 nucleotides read TGTGCCAGCAGCTTAGTGGGCAGGGATACGCAGTATTTT. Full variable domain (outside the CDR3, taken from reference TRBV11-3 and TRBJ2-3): EAGVVQSPRYKIIEKKQPVAFWCNPISGHNTLYWYLQNLGQGPELLIRYENEEAVDDSQLPKDRFSAERLKGVDSTLKIQPAELGDSAVYLCASSLVGRDTQYFGPGTRLTVL.

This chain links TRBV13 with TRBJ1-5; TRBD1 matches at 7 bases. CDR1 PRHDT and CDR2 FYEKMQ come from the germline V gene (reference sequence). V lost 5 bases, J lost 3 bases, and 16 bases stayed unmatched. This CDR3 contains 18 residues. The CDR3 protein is CASSLSGTVRKYNQPQHF. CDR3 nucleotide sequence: TGTGCCAGCAGCCTTTCCGGGACAGTACGCAAATACAATCAGCCCCAGCATTTT.

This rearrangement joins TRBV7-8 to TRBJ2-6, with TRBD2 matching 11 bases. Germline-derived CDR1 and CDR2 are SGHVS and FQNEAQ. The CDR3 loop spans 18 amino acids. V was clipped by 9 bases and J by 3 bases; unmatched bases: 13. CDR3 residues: CARQGEVLAGVGANVLTF. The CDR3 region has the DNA TGTGCCAGACAGGGGGAGGTACTAGCGGGAGTTGGGGCCAACGTCCTGACTTTC.

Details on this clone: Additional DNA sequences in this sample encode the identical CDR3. The CDR3 DNA is TGTGCCAGCAGCCTCGGTTCCTACGAGCAGTACTTC. Protein sequence: CASSLGSYEQYF. V is TRBV11-3 and J is TRBJ2-7; D ambiguous. Germline CDR1 is SGHNT and CDR2 is YENEEA. V lost 5 bases, J lost 1 base, and 6 bases lay in between. This CDR3 spans 12 amino acids. Combining the CDR3 with reference TRBV11-3 and TRBJ2-7 gives the whole variable domain EAGVVQSPRYKIIEKKQPVAFWCNPISGHNTLYWYLQNLGQGPELLIRYENEEAVDDSQLPKDRFSAERLKGVDSTLKIQPAELGDSAVYLCASSLGSYEQYFGPGTRLTVT.

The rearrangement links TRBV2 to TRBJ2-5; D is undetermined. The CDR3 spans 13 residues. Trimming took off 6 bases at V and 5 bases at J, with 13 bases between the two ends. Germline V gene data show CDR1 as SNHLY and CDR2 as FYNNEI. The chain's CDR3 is CASRPDSGETQYF. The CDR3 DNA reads TGTGCCAGCAGGCCCGACTCCGGGGAGACCCAGTACTTC.

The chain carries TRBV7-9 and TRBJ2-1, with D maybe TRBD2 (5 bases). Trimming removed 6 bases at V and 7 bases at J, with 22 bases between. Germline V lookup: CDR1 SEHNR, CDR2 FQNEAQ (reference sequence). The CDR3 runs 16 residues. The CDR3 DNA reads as TGTGCCAGCAGGAATAAGTTGGGAGCCCAGACGAATGAGCAGTTCTTC. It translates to CASRNKLGAQTNEQFF. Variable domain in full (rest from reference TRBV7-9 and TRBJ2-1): DTGVSQNPRHKITKRGQNVTFRCDPISEHNRLYWYRQTLGQGPEFLTYFQNEAQLEKSRLLSDRFSAERPKGSFSTLEIQRTEQGDSAMYLCASRNKLGAQTNEQFFGPGTRLTVL.

Here the CDR3 DNA reads TGTGCCAGCCCAAGGCGGAGTCAGGGGAACACTGAAGCTTTCTTT. This gives the protein CASPRRSQGNTEAFF. The chain links TRBV6-1 to TRBJ1-1, with D perhaps TRBD1 (5 bases). The germline CDR1 and CDR2 sequences are MNHNS and SASEGT. The V gene lost 8 bases and the J gene lost 1 base, with 17 bases spanning the gap. CDR3 length: 15 amino acids.

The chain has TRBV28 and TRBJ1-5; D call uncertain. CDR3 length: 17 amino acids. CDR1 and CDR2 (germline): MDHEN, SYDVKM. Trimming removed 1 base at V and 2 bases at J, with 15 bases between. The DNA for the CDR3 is TGTGCCAGCAGTTTATTTCGGAGTAGATTTGGCAATCAGCCCCAGCATTTT. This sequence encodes CASSLFRSRFGNQPQHF.

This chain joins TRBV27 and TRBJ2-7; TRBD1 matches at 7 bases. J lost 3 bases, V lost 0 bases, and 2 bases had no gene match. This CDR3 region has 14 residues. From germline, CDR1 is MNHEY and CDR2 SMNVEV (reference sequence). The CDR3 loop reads CASSLSRQGYEQYF. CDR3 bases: TGTGCCAGCAGTTTATCCCGACAGGGCTACGAGCAGTACTTC.

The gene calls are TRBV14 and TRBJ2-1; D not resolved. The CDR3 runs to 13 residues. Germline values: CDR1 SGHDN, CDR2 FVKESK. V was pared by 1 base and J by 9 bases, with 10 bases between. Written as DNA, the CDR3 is TGTGCCAGCAGCCAAGTGAACAGTCGTGAGCAGTTCTTC. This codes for CASSQVNSREQFF.

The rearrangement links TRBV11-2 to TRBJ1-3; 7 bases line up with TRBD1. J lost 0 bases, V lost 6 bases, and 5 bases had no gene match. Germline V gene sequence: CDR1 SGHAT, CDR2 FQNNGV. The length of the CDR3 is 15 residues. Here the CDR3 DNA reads TGTGCCAGCAGACGGACAGGCAACTCTGGAAACACCATATATTTT. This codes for CASRRTGNSGNTIYF.

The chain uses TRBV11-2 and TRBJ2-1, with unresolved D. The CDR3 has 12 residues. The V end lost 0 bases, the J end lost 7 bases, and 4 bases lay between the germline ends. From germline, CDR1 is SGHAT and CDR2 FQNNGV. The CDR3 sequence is CASSLDRNEQFF. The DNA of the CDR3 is TGTGCCAGCAGCTTAGATAGGAATGAGCAGTTCTTC.

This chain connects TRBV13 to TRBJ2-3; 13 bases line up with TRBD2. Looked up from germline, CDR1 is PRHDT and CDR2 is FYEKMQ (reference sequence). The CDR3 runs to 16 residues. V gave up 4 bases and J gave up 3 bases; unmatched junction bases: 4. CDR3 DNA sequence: TGTGCCAGCAGCTCGCCGACTAGCGGGAGGACAGATACGCAGTATTTT. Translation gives CASSSPTSGRTDTQYF. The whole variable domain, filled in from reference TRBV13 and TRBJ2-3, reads AAGVIQSPRHLIKEKRETATLKCYPIPRHDTVYWYQQGPGQDPQFLISFYEKMQSDKGSIPDRFSAQQFSDYHSELNMSSLELGDSALYFCASSSPTSGRTDTQYFGPGTRLTVL.

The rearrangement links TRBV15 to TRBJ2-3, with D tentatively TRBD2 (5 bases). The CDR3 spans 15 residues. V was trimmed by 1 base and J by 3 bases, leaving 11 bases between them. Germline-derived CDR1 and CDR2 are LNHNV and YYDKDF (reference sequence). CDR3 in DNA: TGTGCCACCAGCAGAGTAACTAGGAGAACAGATACGCAGTATTTT. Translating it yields CATSRVTRRTDTQYF. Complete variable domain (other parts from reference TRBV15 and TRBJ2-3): DAMVIQNPRYQVTQFGKPVTLSCSQTLNHNVMYWYQQKSSQAPKLLFHYYDKDFNNEADTPDNFQSRRPNTSFCFLDIRSPGLGDTAMYLCATSRVTRRTDTQYFGPGTRLTVL.

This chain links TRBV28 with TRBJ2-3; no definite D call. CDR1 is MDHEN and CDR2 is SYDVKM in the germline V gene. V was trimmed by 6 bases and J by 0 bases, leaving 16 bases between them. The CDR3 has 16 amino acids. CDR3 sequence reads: CASSHLDRTSTDTQYF. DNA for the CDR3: TGTGCCAGCAGCCATCTTGACCGCACTAGCACAGATACGCAGTATTTT.

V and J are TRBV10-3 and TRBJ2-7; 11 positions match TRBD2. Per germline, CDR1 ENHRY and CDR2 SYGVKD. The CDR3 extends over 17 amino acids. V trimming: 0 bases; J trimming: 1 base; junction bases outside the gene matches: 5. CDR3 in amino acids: CAISESNASGGSYEQYF. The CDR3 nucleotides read TGTGCCATCAGTGAGTCGAATGCTAGCGGGGGGTCCTACGAGCAGTACTTC.

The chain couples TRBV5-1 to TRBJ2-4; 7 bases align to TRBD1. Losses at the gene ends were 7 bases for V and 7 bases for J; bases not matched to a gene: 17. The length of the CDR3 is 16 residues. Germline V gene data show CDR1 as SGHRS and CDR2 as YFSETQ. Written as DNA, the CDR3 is TGCGCCAGCGGGGATCGACAGGGAGACCCCCTGAACATTCAGTACTTC. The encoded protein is CASGDRQGDPLNIQYF.

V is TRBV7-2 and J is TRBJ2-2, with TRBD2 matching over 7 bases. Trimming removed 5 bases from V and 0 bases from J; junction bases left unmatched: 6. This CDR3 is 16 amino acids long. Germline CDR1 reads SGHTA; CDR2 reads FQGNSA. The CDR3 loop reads CASSPSGNANTGELFF. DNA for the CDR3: TGTGCCAGCAGCCCTAGCGGAAATGCGAACACCGGGGAGCTGTTTTTT.

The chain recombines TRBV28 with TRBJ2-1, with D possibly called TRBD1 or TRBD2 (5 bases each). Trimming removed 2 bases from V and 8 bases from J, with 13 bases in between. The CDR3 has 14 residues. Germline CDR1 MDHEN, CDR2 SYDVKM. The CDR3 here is CASSLTRDRDEQFF. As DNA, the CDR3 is TGTGCCAGCAGTTTAACCAGGGACCGGGATGAGCAGTTCTTC.

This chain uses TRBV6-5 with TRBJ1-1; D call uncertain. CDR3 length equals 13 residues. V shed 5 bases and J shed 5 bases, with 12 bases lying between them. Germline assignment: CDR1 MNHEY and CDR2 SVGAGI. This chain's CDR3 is CASSEFGGTEAFF. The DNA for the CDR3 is TGTGCCAGCAGTGAATTCGGTGGGACTGAAGCTTTCTTT.

The CDR3 spells CASSLPTAAVRVNEQFF. In nucleotides, the CDR3 is TGTGCCAGCAGTTTACCCACCGCAGCGGTTAGGGTTAATGAGCAGTTCTTC. The chain has TRBV27 and TRBJ2-1; D possibly corresponds to TRBD2 (5 bases). In germline, CDR1 is MNHEY, CDR2 SMNVEV (reference sequence). V lost 2 bases and J lost 7, with 21 bases in between. The length of the CDR3 is 17 residues.

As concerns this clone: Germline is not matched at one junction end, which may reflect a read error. The CDR3 DNA reads TGCGCCAGCAGCCAAGATCGGGGGGTCTACGAGCGGTACTTC. It is translated as CASSQDRGVYERYF. The chain recombines TRBV4-1 with TRBJ2-7; 7 bases agree with TRBD2. The CDR3 has 14 amino acids. Per the germline V gene, CDR1 is MGHRA and CDR2 is YSYEKL.

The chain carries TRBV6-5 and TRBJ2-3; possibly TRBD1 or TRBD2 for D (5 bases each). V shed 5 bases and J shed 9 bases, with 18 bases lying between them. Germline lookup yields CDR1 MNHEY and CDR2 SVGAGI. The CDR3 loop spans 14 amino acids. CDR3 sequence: CASSKPGTQGTQYF. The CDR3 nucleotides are TGTGCCAGCAGTAAACCGGGGACGCAAGGAACGCAGTATTTT.